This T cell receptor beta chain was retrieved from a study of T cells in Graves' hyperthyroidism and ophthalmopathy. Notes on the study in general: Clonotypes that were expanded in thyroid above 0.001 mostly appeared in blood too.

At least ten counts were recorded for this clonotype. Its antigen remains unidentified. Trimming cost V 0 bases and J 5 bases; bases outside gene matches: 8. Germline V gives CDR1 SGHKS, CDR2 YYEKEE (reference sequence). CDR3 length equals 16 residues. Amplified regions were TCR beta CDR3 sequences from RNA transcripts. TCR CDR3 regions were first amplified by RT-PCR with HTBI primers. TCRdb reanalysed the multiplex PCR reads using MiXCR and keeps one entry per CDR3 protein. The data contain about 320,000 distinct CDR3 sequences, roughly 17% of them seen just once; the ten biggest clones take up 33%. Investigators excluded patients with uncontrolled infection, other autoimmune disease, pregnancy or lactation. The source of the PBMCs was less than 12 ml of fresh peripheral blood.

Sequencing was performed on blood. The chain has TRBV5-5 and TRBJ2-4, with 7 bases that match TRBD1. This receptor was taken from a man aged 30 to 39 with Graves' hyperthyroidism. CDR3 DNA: TGTGCCAGCAGCTTGGGTGTCAGGGGGAGCCAAAACATTCAGTACTTC. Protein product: CASSLGVRGSQNIQYF.